This TCR beta chain is from a study of blood T cell repertoires in COVID-19. Study-wide context: Samples taken during acute and convalescent COVID-19 were collected in the United States, Italy and Spain. PBMCs, B-cell-depleted T cells, or T cells provided the cDNA or gDNA that made up the material.

Study processing details: Estimated nucleated cell counts came from reference gene primer amplification. Assay used: immunoSEQ multiplex PCR; TCRdb lists only in-frame clones, some missing. V, J and clone size are taken as reported in that table, and D and trimming were inferred from the DNA itself. The table lists approximately 260,000 clones, around nine tenths of them singletons, with roughly 2.2% in the top ten. From germline, CDR1 is SEHNR and CDR2 FQNEAQ (reference sequence). The CDR3 totals 14 residues. V lost 4 bases and J lost 7; bases outside the gene matches: 8. The receptor was derived from a man aged 45-65 years with acute or convalescent COVID-19. Sequencing was carried out using peripheral blood. V gene TRBV7-9 combines with J gene TRBJ1-2; TRBD1 agrees at 8 bases. The CDR3 region is CASSSGQGEGGYTF. DNA for the CDR3: TGTGCCAGCAGCTCAGGACAGGGCGAGGGTGGCTACACCTTC.